These 10 T cell receptor beta chains share one sample of origin, sequenced in a study of T cells in Graves' hyperthyroidism and ophthalmopathy. Authors of the study amplified TCR beta CDR3 regions from RNA transcripts. First-round RT-PCR with HTBI primers amplified the TCR CDR3 region. MiXCR, applied by TCRdb to the multiplex PCR reads, yields one record per CDR3 protein. The data hold approximately 870,000 distinct CDR3 sequences, with 38% observed a single time. Sequenced input: blood. The origin of the receptors is a man between 18 and 35 years old with Graves' hyperthyroidism.

This clonotype was observed many times. J is TRBJ1-5 and V is TRBV7-9, with unresolved D. Per germline, CDR1 SEHNR and CDR2 FQNEAQ (reference sequence). The V end was cut by 2 bases, the J end by 2 bases, with 10 bases between. The CDR3 sequence is 15 residues long. CDR3: CASSLIGEGNQPQHF. For the CDR3, the DNA is TGTGCCAGCAGCTTAATAGGAGAGGGCAATCAGCCCCAGCATTTT. Together with reference TRBV7-9 and TRBJ1-5, the CDR3 gives the full variable domain: DTGVSQNPRHKITKRGQNVTFRCDPISEHNRLYWYRQTLGQGPEFLTYFQNEAQLEKSRLLSDRFSAERPKGSFSTLEIQRTEQGDSAMYLCASSLIGEGNQPQHFGDGTRLSIL.

The chain combines TRBV7-4 with TRBJ1-5; possibly TRBD1 for D (5 bases). Germline lookup yields CDR1 SGHVT and CDR2 SQSDAQ. Deletions cut 6 bases from V and 4 bases from J, with 13 bases between. There are 14 residues in the CDR3. CDR3 sequence (DNA): TGTGCCAGCAGAGCTCCCTGGGGGAATCAGCCCCAGCATTTT. Amino acids: CASRAPWGNQPQHF.

The table lists this clonotype with a few counts. The chain couples TRBV4-1 to TRBJ1-1, with D uncertain. V was clipped by 0 bases and J by 3 bases, with 8 bases between them. This CDR3 is built from 14 residues. The germline V gene encodes CDR1 MGHRA and CDR2 YSYEKL. This chain's CDR3 is CASSQEDGYTEAFF. CDR3 bases: TGCGCCAGCAGCCAAGAGGATGGGTACACTGAAGCTTTCTTT.

The table lists this clonotype with a few counts. The V call is TRBV7-9, the J call TRBJ2-5; D not certain. The V end was cut by 3 bases, the J end by 5 bases, with 7 bases between. The germline CDR1 and CDR2 sequences are SEHNR and FQNEAQ (reference sequence). This CDR3 spans 12 amino acids. The CDR3 spells CASSFVRETQYF. DNA for the CDR3: TGTGCCAGCAGCTTTGTCCGGGAGACCCAGTACTTC. Full variable domain (outside the CDR3, taken from reference TRBV7-9 and TRBJ2-5): DTGVSQNPRHKITKRGQNVTFRCDPISEHNRLYWYRQTLGQGPEFLTYFQNEAQLEKSRLLSDRFSAERPKGSFSTLEIQRTEQGDSAMYLCASSFVRETQYFGPGTRLLVL.

This clonotype was picked up a small number of times. CDR3 sequence (DNA): TGTGCCAGCAGTTACGACGGGAGCAGGGAGCTGTTTTTT. Protein sequence: CASSYDGSRELFF. This chain uses TRBV27 with TRBJ2-2, with D possibly being TRBD2 (6 bases). This CDR3 contains 13 residues. Germline CDR1 and CDR2: MNHEY and SMNVEV (reference sequence). The V and J ends lost 4 bases and 9 bases respectively, with 12 bases between them.

A word on this clonotype: The junction departs from the called germline gene at one end, perhaps through a read error. V gene TRBV7-9 combines with J gene TRBJ1-4; D is ambiguous. CDR3 length: 9 amino acids. Germline CDR1 and CDR2: SEHNR and FQNEAQ (reference sequence). The CDR3 spells CASSLVDPF. The CDR3 nucleotides are TGTGCCAGCAGCTTAGTGGACCCTTTT. Full variable domain (remainder filled in from reference TRBV7-9 and TRBJ1-4): DTGVSQNPRHKITKRGQNVTFRCDPISEHNRLYWYRQTLGQGPEFLTYFQNEAQLEKSRLLSDRFSAERPKGSFSTLEIQRTEQGDSAMYLCASSLVDPFGSGTQLSVL.

The chain has TRBV20-1 and TRBJ1-4; tentative D call: TRBD1 (5 bases). Germline V CDR1 and CDR2: DFQATT, SNEGSKA (reference sequence). This CDR3 region has 13 residues. V shed 3 bases and J shed 7 bases, with 12 bases lying between them. CDR3 nucleotide sequence: TGCAGTGCTAGTACAGGCAGGGTTGAAAAACTGTTTTTT. Translated, it gives CSASTGRVEKLFF.

This clonotype has just a few counts. The J gene is TRBJ2-7, the V gene TRBV3-1, with 11 bases identical to TRBD1. The CDR3 runs 16 residues. Germline V gene data show CDR1 as LGHDT and CDR2 as YNNKEL (reference sequence). Losses at the gene ends were 0 bases for V and 7 bases for J; bases not matched to a gene: 8. This chain's CDR3 is CASSQDLGTGGWEQYF. The CDR3 region has the DNA TGTGCCAGCAGCCAAGATCTCGGGACAGGGGGTTGGGAGCAGTACTTC.

A remark on this clonotype: Since the CDR3 does not end with the conserved phenylalanine or tryptophan, this likely comes from a read error. The rearrangement links TRBV5-8 to TRBJ2-5; D gene ambiguous. V lost 3 bases to trimming and J lost 7 bases, with 4 bases between them. Looked up from germline, CDR1 is SGHTS and CDR2 is YDEGEE. This CDR3 has 10 residues. The CDR3 sequence: CASSSGTQYL. For the CDR3, the DNA is TGTGCCAGCAGCTCCGGGACCCAGTACCTC.

The CDR3 sequence is CASSWAGSQETQYF. DNA of the CDR3: TGTGCCAGCAGCTGGGCTGGGTCGCAAGAGACCCAGTACTTC. The gene calls are TRBV5-4 and TRBJ2-5; D remains unclear. Looked up from germline, CDR1 is SGHNT and CDR2 is YYREEE (reference sequence). The V gene lost 3 bases and the J gene lost 2 bases, with 11 bases spanning the gap. The CDR3 runs to 14 residues.